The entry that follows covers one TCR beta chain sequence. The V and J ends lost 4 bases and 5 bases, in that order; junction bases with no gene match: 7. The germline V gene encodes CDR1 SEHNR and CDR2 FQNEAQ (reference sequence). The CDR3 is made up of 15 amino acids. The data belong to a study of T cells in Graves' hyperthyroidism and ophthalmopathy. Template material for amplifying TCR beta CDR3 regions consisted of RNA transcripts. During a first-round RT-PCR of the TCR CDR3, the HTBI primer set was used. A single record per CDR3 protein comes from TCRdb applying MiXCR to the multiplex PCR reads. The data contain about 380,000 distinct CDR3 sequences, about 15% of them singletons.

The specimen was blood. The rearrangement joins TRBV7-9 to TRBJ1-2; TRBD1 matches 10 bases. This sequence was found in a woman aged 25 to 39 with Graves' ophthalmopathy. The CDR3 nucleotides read TGTGCCAGCAGCTATCCGACAGGGGGCGCGTATGGCTACACCTTC. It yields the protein CASSYPTGGAYGYTF.